This note documents a single T cell receptor (beta chain) sequence. Antigen unknown. The entry originates in a study of cytomegalovirus exposure and HLA in healthy donors. The primer mix had 60 Vbeta and 13 Jbeta primers. TCRdb keeps only in-frame clones here, not all; method: immunoSEQ multiplex PCR. There are around 140,000 clones in the sample; 70% to 80% occur only once, and 1.3% to 1.5% lies in the top ten. Trimming removed 2 bases from V and 5 bases from J; junction bases left unmatched: 12. CDR3 size: 16 residues. Germline-derived CDR1 and CDR2 are SGHVT and SQSDAQ. Broader study findings: Solely CMV serostatus was available to characterize immune exposure. The study put around 180 TCR beta chains on its list as cytomegalovirus-associated. For most TCR sequences rarity was the rule, although some public TCRs occurred in many donors.

This TCR was sampled from a female donor in good health and CMV-seronegative. Sequenced: PBMCs. The chain recombines TRBV7-4 with TRBJ2-7; 7 nucleotides line up with TRBD1. CDR3 residues: CASSLNRGQVRNEQYF. CDR3 bases: TGTGCCAGCAGCTTAAACCGCGGACAGGTAAGAAACGAGCAGTACTTC.